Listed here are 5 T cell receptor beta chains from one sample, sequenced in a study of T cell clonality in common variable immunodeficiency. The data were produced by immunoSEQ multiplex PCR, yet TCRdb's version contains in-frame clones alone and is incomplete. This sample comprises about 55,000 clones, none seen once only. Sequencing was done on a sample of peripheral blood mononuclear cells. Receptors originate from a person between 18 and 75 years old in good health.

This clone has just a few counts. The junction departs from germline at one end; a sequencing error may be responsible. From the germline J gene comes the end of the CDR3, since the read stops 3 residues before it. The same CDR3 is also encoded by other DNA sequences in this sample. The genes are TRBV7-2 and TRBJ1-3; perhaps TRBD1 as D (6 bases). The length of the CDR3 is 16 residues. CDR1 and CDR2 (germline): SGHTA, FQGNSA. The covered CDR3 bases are TGTGCCAGCAGCTTAGCGGGGGGGGGCTCTGGAAACACT. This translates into CASSLAGGGSGNT. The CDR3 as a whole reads CASSLAGGGSGNTIYF.

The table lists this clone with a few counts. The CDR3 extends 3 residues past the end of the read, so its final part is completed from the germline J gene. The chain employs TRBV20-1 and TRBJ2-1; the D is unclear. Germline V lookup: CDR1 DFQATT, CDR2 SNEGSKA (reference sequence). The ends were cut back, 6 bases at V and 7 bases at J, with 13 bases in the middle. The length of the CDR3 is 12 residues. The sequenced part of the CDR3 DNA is TGCAGTGCACCGGCCTTGCGGAATGAG. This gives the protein CSAPALRNE. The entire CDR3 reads CSAPALRNEQFF.

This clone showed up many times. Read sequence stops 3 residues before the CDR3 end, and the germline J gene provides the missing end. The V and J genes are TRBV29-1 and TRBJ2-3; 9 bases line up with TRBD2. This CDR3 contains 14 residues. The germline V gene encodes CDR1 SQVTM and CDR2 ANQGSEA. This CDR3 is CSGQRGDLQETQYF. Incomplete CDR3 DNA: TGCAGCGGCCAGCGGGGGGACCTCCAAGAGACG.

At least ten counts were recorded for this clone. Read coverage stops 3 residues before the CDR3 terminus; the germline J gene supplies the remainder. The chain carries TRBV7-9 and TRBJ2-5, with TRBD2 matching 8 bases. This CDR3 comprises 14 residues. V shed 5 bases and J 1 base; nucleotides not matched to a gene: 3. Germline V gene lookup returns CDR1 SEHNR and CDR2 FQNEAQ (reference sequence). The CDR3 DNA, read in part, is TGTGCCAGCAGCGGCGGGGGGATCCAAGAGACC. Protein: CASSGGGIQET. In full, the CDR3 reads CASSGGGIQETQYF.

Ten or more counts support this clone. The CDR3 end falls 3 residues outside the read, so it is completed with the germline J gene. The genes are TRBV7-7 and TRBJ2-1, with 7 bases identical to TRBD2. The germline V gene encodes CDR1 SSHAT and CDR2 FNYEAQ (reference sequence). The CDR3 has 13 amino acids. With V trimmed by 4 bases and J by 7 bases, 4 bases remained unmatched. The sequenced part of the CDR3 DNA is TGTGCCAGCAGCTCCGGGACTAAGAATGAG. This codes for CASSSGTKNE. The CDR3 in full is CASSSGTKNEQFF.